These 22 T cell receptor beta chains share one sample of origin, sequenced in a study of cytomegalovirus exposure and HLA in healthy donors. The PCR was carried out with 60 Vbeta primers and 13 Jbeta primers. Here immunoSEQ multiplex PCR was the method, and the copy in TCRdb shows in-frame clones only, minus some. The table has 150,000 to 200,000 clones, about 80% seen once; the top ten hold approximately 2%. Input material: PBMCs. The receptor source for this set is a female donor in good health and CMV-seronegative.

The chain carries TRBV4-2 and TRBJ2-3; a possible D gene is TRBD2 (6 bases). V was shortened by 7 bases and J by 10 bases, with 12 bases between the two germline ends. The CDR3 runs to 11 residues. Germline assignment: CDR1 LGHNA and CDR2 YNFKEQ. The CDR3 here is CASKSWGAQYF. The CDR3 nucleotides are TGTGCCAGCAAGAGCTGGGGGGCGCAGTATTTT.

The CDR3, as DNA: TGCGCCAGCAGCTTGCTGGGTGGGGCGATGGATACGCAGTATTTT. Its protein is CASSLLGGAMDTQYF. The V call is TRBV5-1, the J call TRBJ2-3; a possible D gene is TRBD1 (5 bases). The V gene lost 1 base and the J gene lost 6 bases, with 15 bases spanning the gap. Germline lookup yields CDR1 SGHRS and CDR2 YFSETQ. CDR3 size: 15 residues.

This chain joins TRBV30 and TRBJ2-3; D gene ambiguous. The germline CDR1 and CDR2 sequences are GTSNPN and SVGIG (reference sequence). The CDR3 extends over 14 amino acids. V was clipped by 0 bases and J by 6 bases, with 13 bases between them. DNA of the CDR3: TGTGCCTGGAGTGTACCGAGCCACGGGGATACGCAGTATTTT. Amino acid sequence: CAWSVPSHGDTQYF.

The rearrangement links TRBV27 to TRBJ1-6, with D possibly being TRBD1 (5 bases). V lost 5 bases, J lost 1 base, and 18 bases lay in between. This CDR3 is 18 amino acids long. The germline gives CDR1 MNHEY, CDR2 SMNVEV (reference sequence). The chain's CDR3 is CASSPRDFLGSYNSPLHF. The CDR3 DNA reads TGTGCCAGCAGTCCCCGGGACTTTCTCGGATCCTATAATTCACCCCTCCACTTT.

The chain has TRBV4-1 and TRBJ1-2; weak D call: TRBD1 (6 bases). This CDR3 comprises 14 residues. Between the trimmed V and J ends, which lost 4 bases and 8 bases, there was a span of 17 bases. Germline CDR1 reads MGHRA; CDR2 reads YSYEKL. The CDR3 region is CASSPGHPTRGYTF. The CDR3 bases are TGCGCCAGCAGCCCGGGACATCCGACGAGAGGCTACACCTTC.

J is TRBJ2-3 and V is TRBV10-1; TRBD1 is a possible D gene (5 bases). This CDR3 is built from 13 residues. V lost 3 bases and J 10 bases, leaving 14 bases between the germline ends. The germline gives CDR1 WNHNN, CDR2 SYGVQD (reference sequence). The CDR3 spells CASSDRWGRSQYF. The CDR3 DNA follows: TGCGCCAGCAGTGATCGGTGGGGCAGGTCGCAGTATTTT.

This clone has more than one count but fewer than ten. V usage is TRBV5-6 and J usage is TRBJ1-6, with D uncertain. The CDR3 spans 16 residues. Trimming removed 2 bases at V and 3 bases at J, with 12 bases between. Germline V gene sequence: CDR1 SGHDT, CDR2 YYEEEE. The CDR3 sequence is CASSFGGSGYNSPLHF. In DNA, the CDR3 is TGTGCCAGCAGCTTTGGAGGGTCAGGCTATAATTCACCCCTCCACTTT. The complete variable domain, with remaining parts taken from reference TRBV5-6 and TRBJ1-6, reads DAGVTQSPTHLIKTRGQQVTLRCSPKSGHDTVSWYQQALGQGPQFIFQYYEEEERQRGNFPDRFSGHQFPNYSSELNVNALLLGDSALYLCASSFGGSGYNSPLHFGNGTRLTVT.

The J gene is TRBJ2-3, the V gene TRBV10-1; TRBD1 might be the D (6 bases). The CDR3 runs to 13 residues. Germline values: CDR1 WNHNN, CDR2 SYGVQD (reference sequence). Trimming shortened V by 9 bases and J by 2 bases, and 12 bases separated the two germline ends. In DNA form, the CDR3 reads TGCGCCAGTTCACAGGGCTCCACAGATACGCAGTATTTT. Translated: CASSQGSTDTQYF.

The CDR3 DNA reads TGTGCCAGTAGTAACCCAAGACAGGGAATGAACACTGAAGCTTTCTTT. Protein: CASSNPRQGMNTEAFF. The V and J genes are TRBV19 and TRBJ1-1, with 7 bases aligning to TRBD1. The CDR3 runs to 16 residues. The germline CDR1 and CDR2 sequences are LNHDA and SQIVND (reference sequence). Trimming removed 4 bases from V and 0 bases from J; junction bases left unmatched: 8.

The CDR3 reads CASSLDAISGANVLTF. The DNA of the CDR3 is TGCGCCAGCAGCTTGGACGCTATCTCTGGGGCCAACGTCCTGACTTTC. The gene calls are TRBV5-1 and TRBJ2-6; D call uncertain. The CDR3 sequence is 16 residues long. Germline loops: CDR1 SGHRS, CDR2 YFSETQ. Trimming left V 0 bases short and J 0 bases short, with 7 bases between.

The CDR3 nucleotides read TGCGCCAGCAGCTTGGGAGACAGGGGGCGCGGAGAGACCCAGTACTTC. It is translated as CASSLGDRGRGETQYF. The rearrangement uses TRBV5-1 and TRBJ2-5, with 10 bases matching TRBD1. Germline V lookup: CDR1 SGHRS, CDR2 YFSETQ. Trimming at V came to 0 bases and at J to 4 bases, leaving 6 bases not matched to a gene. The CDR3 totals 16 residues. Combining the CDR3 with reference TRBV5-1 and TRBJ2-5 gives the whole variable domain KAGVTQTPRYLIKTRGQQVTLSCSPISGHRSVSWYQQTPGQGLQFLFEYFSETQRNKGNFPGRFSGRQFSNSRSEMNVSTLELGDSALYLCASSLGDRGRGETQYFGPGTRLLVL.

The CDR3 DNA is TGCAGCGTTGAAAGGCGGTTGAACACTGAAGCTTTCTTT. Translating gives CSVERRLNTEAFF. The genes are TRBV29-1 and TRBJ1-1, with D uncertain. Trimming removed 2 bases at V and 0 bases at J, with 7 bases between. The CDR3 spans 13 residues. Germline V gene sequence: CDR1 SQVTM, CDR2 ANQGSEA.

This chain connects TRBV1 to TRBJ2-5; the DNA was not compared with TRBD1, the D call given in the table. TRBV1 is a recognized pseudogene. The CDR3 length is 14 residues. The CDR3 nucleotides read TGCACCAGCAGCCTACAGGGTCGGGGAGAGACCCAGTACTTC. It yields the protein CTSSLQGRGETQYF.

The gene calls are TRBV19 and TRBJ2-4; perhaps TRBD1 as D (5 bases). CDR3 length: 15 residues. Germline V CDR1 and CDR2: LNHDA, SQIVND (reference sequence). V lost 5 bases and J 0 bases, leaving 11 bases between the germline ends. CDR3 bases: TGTGCCAGTAGTTTAGGGGCCAGAGCCAAAAACATTCAGTACTTC. Amino acid sequence: CASSLGARAKNIQYF.

The V and J genes are TRBV11-3 and TRBJ1-5; 10 bases agree with TRBD1. CDR3 length: 17 amino acids. J gave up 9 bases and V 5 bases, and 16 bases lay outside the gene matches. Germline CDR1 SGHNT, CDR2 YENEEA. CDR3: CASSPRFRTGGPWPQHF. The DNA of the CDR3 is TGTGCCAGCAGCCCCCGATTTAGGACAGGGGGGCCCTGGCCCCAGCATTTT.

This chain connects TRBV5-1 to TRBJ1-2, with D perhaps TRBD1 (5 bases). The CDR3 has 15 residues. Germline loops: CDR1 SGHRS, CDR2 YFSETQ. V was pared by 0 bases and J by 0 bases, with 9 bases between. CDR3 nucleotides: TGCGCCAGCAGCTTGGTGTCGGACACTAACTATGGCTACACCTTC. Protein sequence: CASSLVSDTNYGYTF.

Concerning this clone itself: At one end the junction does not follow the germline gene, possibly because of a read error. This chain connects TRBV27 to TRBJ1-4; a weak D match, TRBD1 (6 bases). This CDR3 region has 14 residues. The germline V gene encodes CDR1 MNHEY and CDR2 SMNVEV (reference sequence). CDR3 region: CTSSLWQGREKLFF. CDR3 in DNA: TGTACCAGCAGTTTATGGCAGGGGCGGGAAAAACTGTTTTTT. The whole variable domain, filled in from reference TRBV27 and TRBJ1-4, reads EAQVTQNPRYLITVTGKKLTVTCSQNMNHEYMSWYRQDPGLGLRQIYYSMNVEVTDKGDVPEGYKVSRKEKRNFPLILESPSPNQTSLYFCTSSLWQGREKLFFGSGTQLSVL.

This sequence joins TRBV5-6 and TRBJ1-3; no reliable D call. V lost 0 bases, J lost 0 bases, and 13 bases lay in between. The CDR3 has 17 residues. Germline assignment: CDR1 SGHDT and CDR2 YYEEEE. Here the CDR3 reads CASSLGTVPGSGNTIYF. The CDR3 DNA is TGTGCCAGCAGCTTGGGAACGGTCCCTGGCTCTGGAAACACCATATATTTT. Using reference TRBV5-6 and TRBJ1-3 for the parts outside the CDR3, the full variable domain is DAGVTQSPTHLIKTRGQQVTLRCSPKSGHDTVSWYQQALGQGPQFIFQYYEEEERQRGNFPDRFSGHQFPNYSSELNVNALLLGDSALYLCASSLGTVPGSGNTIYFGEGSWLTVV.

The V call is TRBV5-1, the J call TRBJ1-1, with a tentative D call TRBD1 (5 bases). V lost 4 bases and J 0 bases, leaving 13 bases between the germline ends. The CDR3 is made up of 15 amino acids. The germline CDR1 and CDR2 sequences are SGHRS and YFSETQ. The CDR3 sequence is CASSPGGTLNTEAFF. CDR3 sequence (DNA): TGCGCCAGCAGCCCGGGAGGGACTCTGAACACTGAAGCTTTCTTT.

The V and J genes are TRBV5-5 and TRBJ2-7; D is uncertain. Germline V gives CDR1 SGHKS, CDR2 YYEKEE (reference sequence). The germline V and J ends were trimmed by 4 bases and 0 bases, with 14 bases remaining between them. CDR3 length equals 15 residues. The CDR3 is CASSHDFSLSYEQYF. The CDR3 DNA sequence: TGTGCCAGCAGCCACGACTTCTCCCTCTCCTACGAGCAGTACTTC.

The sample holds one count of this clone. CDR3 sequence: CSGQGLGIYEQFF. CDR3 nucleotides: TGCAGCGGTCAGGGACTAGGGATTTATGAGCAGTTCTTC. The genes are TRBV29-1 and TRBJ2-1; 8 bases map to TRBD2. The CDR3 is made up of 13 amino acids. V lost 7 bases to trimming and J lost 8 bases; unmatched junction nucleotides: 10. In germline, CDR1 is SQVTM, CDR2 ANQGSEA.

The gene calls are TRBV2 and TRBJ1-3; D ambiguous. V lost 7 bases to trimming and J lost 3 bases, with 7 bases between them. Germline CDR1 reads SNHLY; CDR2 reads FYNNEI. The CDR3 contains 12 residues. The chain's CDR3 is CASKGDGNTIYF. The DNA of the CDR3 is TGTGCCAGCAAGGGAGATGGAAACACCATATATTTT. Based on the CDR3 plus reference TRBV2 and TRBJ1-3, the full variable domain is EPEVTQTPSHQVTQMGQEVILRCVPISNHLYFYWYRQILGQKVEFLVSFYNNEISEKSEIFDDQFSVERPDGSNFTLKIRSTKLEDSAMYFCASKGDGNTIYFGEGSWLTVV.